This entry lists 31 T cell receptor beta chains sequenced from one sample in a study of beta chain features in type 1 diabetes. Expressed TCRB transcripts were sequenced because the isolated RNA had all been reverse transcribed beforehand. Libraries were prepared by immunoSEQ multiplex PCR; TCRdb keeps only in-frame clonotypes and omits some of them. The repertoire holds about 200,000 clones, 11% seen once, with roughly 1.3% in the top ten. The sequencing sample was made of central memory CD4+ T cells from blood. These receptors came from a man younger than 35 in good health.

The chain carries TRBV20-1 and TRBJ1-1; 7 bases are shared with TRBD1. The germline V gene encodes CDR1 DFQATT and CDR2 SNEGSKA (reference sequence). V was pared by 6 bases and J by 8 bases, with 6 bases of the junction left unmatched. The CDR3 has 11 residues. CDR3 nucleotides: TGCAGTGCCCGAGGACAGGTCGAAGCTTTCTTT. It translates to CSARGQVEAFF.

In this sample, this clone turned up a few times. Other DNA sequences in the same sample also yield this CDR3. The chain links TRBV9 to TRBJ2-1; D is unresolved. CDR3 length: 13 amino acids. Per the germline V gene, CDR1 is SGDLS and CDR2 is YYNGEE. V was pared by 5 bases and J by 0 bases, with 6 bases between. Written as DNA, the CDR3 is TGTGCCAGCAGTATAAGCTCCTACAATGAGCAGTTCTTC. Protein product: CASSISSYNEQFF.

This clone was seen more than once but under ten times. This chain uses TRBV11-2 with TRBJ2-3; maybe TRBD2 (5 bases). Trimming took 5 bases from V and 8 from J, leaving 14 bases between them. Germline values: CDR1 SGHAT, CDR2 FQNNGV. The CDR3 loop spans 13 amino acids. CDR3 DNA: TGTGCCAGCAGCGGGGAGCCGCGGGCTACGCAGTATTTT. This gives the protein CASSGEPRATQYF.

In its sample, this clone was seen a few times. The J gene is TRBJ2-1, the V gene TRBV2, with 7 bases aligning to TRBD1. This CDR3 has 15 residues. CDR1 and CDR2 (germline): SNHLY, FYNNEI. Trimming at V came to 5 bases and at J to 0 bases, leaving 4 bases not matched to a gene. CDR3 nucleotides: TGTGCCAGCAGTAAACGACAGGGCTCCTACAATGAGCAGTTCTTC. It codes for CASSKRQGSYNEQFF. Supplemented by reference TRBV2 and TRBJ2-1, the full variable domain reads EPEVTQTPSHQVTQMGQEVILRCVPISNHLYFYWYRQILGQKVEFLVSFYNNEISEKSEIFDDQFSVERPDGSNFTLKIRSTKLEDSAMYFCASSKRQGSYNEQFFGPGTRLTVL.

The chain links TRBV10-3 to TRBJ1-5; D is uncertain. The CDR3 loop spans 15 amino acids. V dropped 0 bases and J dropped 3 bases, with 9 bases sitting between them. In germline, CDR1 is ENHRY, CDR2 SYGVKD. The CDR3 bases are TGTGCCATCAGTGAGTCGGCCGCAACCAATCAGCCCCAGCATTTT. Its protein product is CAISESAATNQPQHF.

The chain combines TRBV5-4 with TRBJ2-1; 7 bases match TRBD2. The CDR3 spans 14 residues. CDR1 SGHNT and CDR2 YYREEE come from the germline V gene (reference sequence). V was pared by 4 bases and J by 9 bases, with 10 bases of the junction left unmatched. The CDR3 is CASSVTSTSGEQFF. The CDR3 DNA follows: TGTGCCAGCAGCGTGACTAGCACCTCGGGTGAGCAGTTCTTC.

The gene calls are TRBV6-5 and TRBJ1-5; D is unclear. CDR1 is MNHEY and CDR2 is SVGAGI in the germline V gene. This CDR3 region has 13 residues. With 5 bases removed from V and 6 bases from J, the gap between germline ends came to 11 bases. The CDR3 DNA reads TGTGCCAGCAGTGATGATCGGGGTCAGCCCCAGCATTTT. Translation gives CASSDDRGQPQHF.

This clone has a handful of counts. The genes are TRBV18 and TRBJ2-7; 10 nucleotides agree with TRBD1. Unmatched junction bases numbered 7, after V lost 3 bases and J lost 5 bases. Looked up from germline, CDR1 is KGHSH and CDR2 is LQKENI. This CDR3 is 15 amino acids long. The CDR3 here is CASSPGTGARDEQYF. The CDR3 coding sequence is TGTGCCAGCTCACCCGGGACAGGGGCCCGGGACGAGCAGTACTTC.

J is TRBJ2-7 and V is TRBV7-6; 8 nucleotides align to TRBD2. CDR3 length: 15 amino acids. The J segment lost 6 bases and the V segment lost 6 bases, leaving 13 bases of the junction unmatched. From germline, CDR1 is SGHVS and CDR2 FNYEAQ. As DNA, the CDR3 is TGTGCCAGCAGTCTCTTCACTAGCGGATCCCTCGAGCAGTACTTC. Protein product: CASSLFTSGSLEQYF. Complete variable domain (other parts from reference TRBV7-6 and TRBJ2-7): GAGVSQSPRYKVTKRGQDVALRCDPISGHVSLYWYRQALGQGPEFLTYFNYEAQQDKSGLPNDRFSAERPEGSISTLTIQRTEQRDSAMYRCASSLFTSGSLEQYFGPGTRLTVT.

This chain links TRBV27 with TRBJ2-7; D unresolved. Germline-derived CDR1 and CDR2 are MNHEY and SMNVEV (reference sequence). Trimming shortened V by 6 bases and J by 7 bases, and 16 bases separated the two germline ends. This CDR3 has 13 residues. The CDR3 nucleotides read TGTGCCAGCAGCCTTAATTCGTGGTCAGAGCAGTACTTC. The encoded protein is CASSLNSWSEQYF.

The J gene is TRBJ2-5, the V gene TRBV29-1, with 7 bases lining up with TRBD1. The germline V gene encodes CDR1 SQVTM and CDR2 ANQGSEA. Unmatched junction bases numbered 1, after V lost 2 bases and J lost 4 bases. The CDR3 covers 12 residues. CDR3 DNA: TGCAGCGTTGAACCAGGGGGAGAGACCCAGTACTTC. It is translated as CSVEPGGETQYF.

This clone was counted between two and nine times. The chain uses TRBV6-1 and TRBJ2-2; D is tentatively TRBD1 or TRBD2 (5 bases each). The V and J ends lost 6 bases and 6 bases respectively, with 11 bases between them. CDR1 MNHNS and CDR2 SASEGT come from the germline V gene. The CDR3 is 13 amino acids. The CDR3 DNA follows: TGTGCCAGCAGGGGGGTTCTCGCCGGGGAGCTGTTTTTT. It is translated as CASRGVLAGELFF.

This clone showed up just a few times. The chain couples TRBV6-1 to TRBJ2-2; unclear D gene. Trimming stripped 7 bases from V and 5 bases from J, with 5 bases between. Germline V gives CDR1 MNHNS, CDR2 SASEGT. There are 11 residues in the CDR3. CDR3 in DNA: TGTGCCAGCACTTGGACCGGGGAGCTGTTTTTT. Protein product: CASTWTGELFF.

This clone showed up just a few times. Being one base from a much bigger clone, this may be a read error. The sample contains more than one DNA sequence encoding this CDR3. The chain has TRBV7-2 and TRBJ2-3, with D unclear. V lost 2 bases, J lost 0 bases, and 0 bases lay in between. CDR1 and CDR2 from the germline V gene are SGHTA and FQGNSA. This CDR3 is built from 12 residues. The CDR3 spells CASSLSTDTQYF. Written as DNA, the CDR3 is TGTGCCAGCAGCTTAAGCACAGATACGCAGTATTTT.

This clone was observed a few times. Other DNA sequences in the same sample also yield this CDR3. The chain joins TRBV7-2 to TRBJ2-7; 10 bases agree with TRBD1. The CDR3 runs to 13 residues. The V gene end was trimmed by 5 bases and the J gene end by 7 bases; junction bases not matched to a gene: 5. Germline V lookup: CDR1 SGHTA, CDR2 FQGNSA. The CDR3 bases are TGTGCCAGCAGCATAGGACAGGGGGTGGAGCAGTACTTC. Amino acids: CASSIGQGVEQYF.

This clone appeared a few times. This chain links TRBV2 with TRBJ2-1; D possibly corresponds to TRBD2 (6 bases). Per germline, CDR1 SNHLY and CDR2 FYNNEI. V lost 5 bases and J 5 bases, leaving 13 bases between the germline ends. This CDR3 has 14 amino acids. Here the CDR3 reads CASSLTRWDNEQFF. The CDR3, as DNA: TGTGCCAGCAGTTTGACTAGGTGGGACAATGAGCAGTTCTTC.

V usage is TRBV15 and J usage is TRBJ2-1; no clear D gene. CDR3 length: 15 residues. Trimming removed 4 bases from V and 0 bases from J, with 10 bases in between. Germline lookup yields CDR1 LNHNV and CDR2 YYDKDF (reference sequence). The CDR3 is CATSIDGTSYNEQFF. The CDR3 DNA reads TGTGCCACCAGCATAGACGGCACCTCCTACAATGAGCAGTTCTTC.

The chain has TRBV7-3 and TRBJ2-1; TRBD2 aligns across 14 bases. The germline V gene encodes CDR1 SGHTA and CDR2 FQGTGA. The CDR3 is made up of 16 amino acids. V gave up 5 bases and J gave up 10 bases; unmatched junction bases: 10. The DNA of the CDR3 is TGTGCCAGCAGCCCGCCCGGGACTAGCGGGAGTGGCGAGCAGTTCTTC. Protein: CASSPPGTSGSGEQFF.

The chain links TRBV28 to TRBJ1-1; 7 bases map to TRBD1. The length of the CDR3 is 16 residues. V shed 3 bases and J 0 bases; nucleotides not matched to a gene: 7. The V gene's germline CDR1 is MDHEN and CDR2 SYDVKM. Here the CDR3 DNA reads TGTGCCAGCAGTTTGTTCCAGGGGGGGATGAACACTGAAGCTTTCTTT. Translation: CASSLFQGGMNTEAFF.

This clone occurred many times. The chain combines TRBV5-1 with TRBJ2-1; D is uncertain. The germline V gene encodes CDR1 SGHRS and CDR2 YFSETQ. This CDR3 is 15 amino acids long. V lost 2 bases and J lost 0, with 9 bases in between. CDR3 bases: TGCGCCAGCAGCTTCGGCTGGAGCTCCTACAATGAGCAGTTCTTC. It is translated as CASSFGWSSYNEQFF.

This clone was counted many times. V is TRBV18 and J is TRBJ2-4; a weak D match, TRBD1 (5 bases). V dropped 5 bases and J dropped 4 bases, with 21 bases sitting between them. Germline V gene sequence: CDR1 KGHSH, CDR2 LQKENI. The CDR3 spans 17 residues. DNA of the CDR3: TGTGCCAGCTCATCGACTGACAGATTAGGTCGTAAAAACATTCAGTACTTC. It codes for CASSSTDRLGRKNIQYF.

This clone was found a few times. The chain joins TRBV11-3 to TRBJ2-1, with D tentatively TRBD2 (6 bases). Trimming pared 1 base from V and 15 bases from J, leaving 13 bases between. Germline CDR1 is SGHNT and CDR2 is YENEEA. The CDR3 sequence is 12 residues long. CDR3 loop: CASSLGTGTPFF. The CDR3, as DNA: TGTGCCAGCAGCTTAGGTACCGGGACTCCGTTCTTC.

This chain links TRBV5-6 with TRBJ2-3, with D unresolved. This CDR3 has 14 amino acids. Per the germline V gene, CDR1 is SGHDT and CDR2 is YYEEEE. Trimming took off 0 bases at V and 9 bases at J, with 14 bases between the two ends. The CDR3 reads CASSLGQALGTQYF. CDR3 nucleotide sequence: TGTGCCAGCAGCTTGGGGCAGGCGCTCGGCACGCAGTATTTT.

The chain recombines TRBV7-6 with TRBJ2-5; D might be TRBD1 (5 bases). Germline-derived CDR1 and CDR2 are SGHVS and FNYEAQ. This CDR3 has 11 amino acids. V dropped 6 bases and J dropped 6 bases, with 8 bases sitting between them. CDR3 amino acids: CASRSGKTQYF. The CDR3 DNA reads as TGTGCCAGCAGGTCAGGGAAGACCCAGTACTTC.

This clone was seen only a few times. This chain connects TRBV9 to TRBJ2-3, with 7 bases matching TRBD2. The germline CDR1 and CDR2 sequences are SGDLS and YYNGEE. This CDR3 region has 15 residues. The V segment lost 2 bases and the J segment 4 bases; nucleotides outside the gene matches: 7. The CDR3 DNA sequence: TGTGCCAGCAGCGTGGGGGGGACCATGGCAGATACGCAGTATTTT. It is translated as CASSVGGTMADTQYF.

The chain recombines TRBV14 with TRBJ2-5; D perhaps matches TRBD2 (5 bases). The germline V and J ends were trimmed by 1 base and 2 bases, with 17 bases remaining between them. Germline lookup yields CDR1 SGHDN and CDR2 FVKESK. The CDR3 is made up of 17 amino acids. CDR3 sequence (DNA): TGTGCCAGCAGCCAAGGGCCCCCGGGGAAAGGGCAAGAGACCCAGTACTTC. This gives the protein CASSQGPPGKGQETQYF.

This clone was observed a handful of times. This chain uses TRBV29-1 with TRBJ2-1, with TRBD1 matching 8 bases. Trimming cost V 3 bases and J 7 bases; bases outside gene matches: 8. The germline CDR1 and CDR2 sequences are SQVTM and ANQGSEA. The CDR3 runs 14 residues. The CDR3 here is CSVDSRGLKNEQFF. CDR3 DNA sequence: TGCAGCGTTGATAGCAGGGGGCTGAAGAATGAGCAGTTCTTC.

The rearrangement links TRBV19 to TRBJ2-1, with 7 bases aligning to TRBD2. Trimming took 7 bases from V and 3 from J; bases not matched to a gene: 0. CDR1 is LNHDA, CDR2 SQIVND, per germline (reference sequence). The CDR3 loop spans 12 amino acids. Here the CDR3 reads CASTSGYNEQFF. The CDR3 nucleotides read TGTGCCAGTACTAGCGGCTACAATGAGCAGTTCTTC.

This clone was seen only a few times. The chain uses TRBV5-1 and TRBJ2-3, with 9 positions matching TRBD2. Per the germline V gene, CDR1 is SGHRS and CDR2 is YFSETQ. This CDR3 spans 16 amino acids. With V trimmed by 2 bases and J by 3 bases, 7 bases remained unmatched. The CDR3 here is CASSFLGLANTDTQYF. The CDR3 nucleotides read TGCGCCAGCAGCTTCCTAGGACTAGCGAATACAGATACGCAGTATTTT.

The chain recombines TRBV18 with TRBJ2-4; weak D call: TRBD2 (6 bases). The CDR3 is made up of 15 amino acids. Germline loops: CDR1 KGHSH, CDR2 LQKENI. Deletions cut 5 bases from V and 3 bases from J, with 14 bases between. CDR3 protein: CASSSGWGDKNIQYF. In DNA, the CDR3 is TGTGCCAGCTCATCGGGCTGGGGGGACAAAAACATTCAGTACTTC.

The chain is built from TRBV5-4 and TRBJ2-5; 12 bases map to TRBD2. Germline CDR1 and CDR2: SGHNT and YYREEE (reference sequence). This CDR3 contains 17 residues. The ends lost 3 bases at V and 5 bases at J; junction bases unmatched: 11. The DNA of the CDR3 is TGTGCCAGCAGCTCCCGCCTGACTAGCGGGAGTAAGGAGACCCAGTACTTC. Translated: CASSSRLTSGSKETQYF.